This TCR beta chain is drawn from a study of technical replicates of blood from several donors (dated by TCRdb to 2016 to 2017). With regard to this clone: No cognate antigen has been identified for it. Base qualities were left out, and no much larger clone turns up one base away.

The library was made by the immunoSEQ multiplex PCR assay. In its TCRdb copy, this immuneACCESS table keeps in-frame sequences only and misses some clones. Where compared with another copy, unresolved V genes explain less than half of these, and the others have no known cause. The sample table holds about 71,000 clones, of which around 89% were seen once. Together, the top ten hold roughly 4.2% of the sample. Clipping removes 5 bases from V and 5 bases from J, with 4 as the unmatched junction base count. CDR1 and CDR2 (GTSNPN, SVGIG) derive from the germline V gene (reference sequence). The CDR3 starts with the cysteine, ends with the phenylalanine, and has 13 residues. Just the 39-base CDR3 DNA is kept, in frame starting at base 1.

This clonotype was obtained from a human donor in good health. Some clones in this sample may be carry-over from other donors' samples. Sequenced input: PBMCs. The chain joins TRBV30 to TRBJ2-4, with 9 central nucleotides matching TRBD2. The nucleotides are TGTGCCTGGGGGCGGGAGGGGCAAAACATTCAGTACTTC. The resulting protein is CAWGREGQNIQYF. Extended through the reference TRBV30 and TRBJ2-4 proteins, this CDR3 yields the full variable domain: SQTIHQWPATLVQPVGSPLSLECTVEGTSNPNLYWYRQAAGRGLQLLFYSVGIGQISSEVPQNLSASRPQDRQFILSSKKLLLSDSGFYLCAWGREGQNIQYFGAGTRLSVL.